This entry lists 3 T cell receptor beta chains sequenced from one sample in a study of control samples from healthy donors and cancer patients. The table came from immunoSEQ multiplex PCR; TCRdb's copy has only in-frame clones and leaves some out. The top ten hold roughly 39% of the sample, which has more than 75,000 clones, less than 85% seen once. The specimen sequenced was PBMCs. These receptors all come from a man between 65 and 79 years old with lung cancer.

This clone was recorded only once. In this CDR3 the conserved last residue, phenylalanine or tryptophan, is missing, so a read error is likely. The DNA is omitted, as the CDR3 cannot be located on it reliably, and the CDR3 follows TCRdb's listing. The chain's CDR3 is CASSQGQGYYL. The genes are TRBV11-2 and TRBJ2-7; TRBD1 reflects the table's D call only, with no check against the DNA. The CDR3 adds up to 11 amino acids, both ends counted. From germline, CDR1 is SGHAT and CDR2 FQNNGV.

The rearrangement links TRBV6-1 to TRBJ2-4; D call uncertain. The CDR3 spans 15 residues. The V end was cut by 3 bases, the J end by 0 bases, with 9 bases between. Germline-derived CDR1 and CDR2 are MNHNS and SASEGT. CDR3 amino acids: CASSDLGAAKNIQYF. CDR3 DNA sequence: TGTGCCAGCAGTGACCTGGGTGCAGCCAAAAACATTCAGTACTTC.

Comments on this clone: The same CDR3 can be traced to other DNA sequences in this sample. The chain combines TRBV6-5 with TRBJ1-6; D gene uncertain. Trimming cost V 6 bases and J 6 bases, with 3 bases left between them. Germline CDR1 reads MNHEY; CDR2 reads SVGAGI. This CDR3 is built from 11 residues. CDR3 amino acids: CASRLNSPLHF. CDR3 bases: TGTGCCAGCAGACTTAATTCACCCCTCCACTTT.